This entry describes one T cell receptor (beta chain). The data belong to a study of blood T cell repertoires in COVID-19. This CDR3 has 13 residues. From germline, CDR1 is MGHDK and CDR2 SYGVNS. V was trimmed by 0 bases and J by 4 bases, leaving 6 bases between them. Data came from immunoSEQ multiplex PCR; TCRdb stores just in-frame clones and leaves some out. The table has 250,000 or so clones, around nine tenths seen once. V gene TRBV25-1 combines with J gene TRBJ1-2; no reliable D call. The specimen was peripheral blood. This TCR was sampled from a young man with active or convalescent COVID-19. CDR3 sequence (DNA): TGTGCCAGCAGTGAATATAACAGCTATGGCTACACCTTC. Residues: CASSEYNSYGYTF.